This TCR beta chain was sequenced in a study of shared clonotypes between healthy human individuals. General study results and limits: The naive CD4 repertoires of several donors were compared, and around 4.7% of clonotypes were shared. Across subsets, estimated richness was generally greater for naive than for memory populations.

In the case of this clone: Its antigen is not identified. This sample also contains other DNA sequences that code for the same CDR3.

This CDR3 spans 14 amino acids. V lost 0 bases to trimming and J lost 6 bases, with 9 bases between them. Germline lookup yields CDR1 SGDLS and CDR2 YYNGEE. The method was immunoSEQ multiplex PCR; TCRdb's version includes in-frame clones alone and lacks a portion of them. The table lists about 2 million clones, 85% to 95% of them singletons, with more than 0.1% in the top ten. The TCR sequence derives from a man in his late teens or twenties in good health. Material for sequencing was naive CD4+ T cells sorted from blood. Subset meaning: CD45RA+ positively selected. This chain uses TRBV9 with TRBJ2-2, with D perhaps TRBD1 (5 bases). CDR3: CASSVAGSPGELFF. The CDR3, as DNA: TGTGCCAGCAGCGTAGCAGGGTCCCCCGGGGAGCTGTTTTTT.